A single T cell receptor (beta chain) is shown here with its context. Its target is not known. The sample comes from a study of blood T cell dynamics during melanoma immunotherapy. Germline CDR1 reads SGHVS; CDR2 reads FNYEAQ. CDR3 length equals 16 residues. Between the trimmed V and J ends, which lost 1 base and 6 bases, there was a span of 19 bases. TCRdb's table, derived via immunoSEQ multiplex PCR, lists solely in-frame clones and lacks some. Altogether some 11,000 clones are present, 85% to 90% being singletons, with the ten largest covering about 6.9%. Study-wide points: PBMC repertoires of eventual disease-control patients split at W3 into clonality or diversity gains. Whether repertoire-driving clones were melanoma-specific could not be determined.

The time point: week 3, after first cycle of checkpoint inhibitor. Blood was drawn before treatment and at week 3 after checkpoint blockade. Patients with prior systemic cancer treatment, concomitant immunosuppressants, or other active malignancies were excluded. The clonotype originates from a human donor with melanoma. This sample comprised blood, obtained from a patient treated with checkpoint blockade. The chain combines TRBV7-6 with TRBJ2-7; unclear D gene. CDR3 residues: CASSLGQWVSLREQYF. The DNA of the CDR3 is TGTGCCAGCAGCTTAGGTCAGTGGGTTAGCCTACGCGAGCAGTACTTC.